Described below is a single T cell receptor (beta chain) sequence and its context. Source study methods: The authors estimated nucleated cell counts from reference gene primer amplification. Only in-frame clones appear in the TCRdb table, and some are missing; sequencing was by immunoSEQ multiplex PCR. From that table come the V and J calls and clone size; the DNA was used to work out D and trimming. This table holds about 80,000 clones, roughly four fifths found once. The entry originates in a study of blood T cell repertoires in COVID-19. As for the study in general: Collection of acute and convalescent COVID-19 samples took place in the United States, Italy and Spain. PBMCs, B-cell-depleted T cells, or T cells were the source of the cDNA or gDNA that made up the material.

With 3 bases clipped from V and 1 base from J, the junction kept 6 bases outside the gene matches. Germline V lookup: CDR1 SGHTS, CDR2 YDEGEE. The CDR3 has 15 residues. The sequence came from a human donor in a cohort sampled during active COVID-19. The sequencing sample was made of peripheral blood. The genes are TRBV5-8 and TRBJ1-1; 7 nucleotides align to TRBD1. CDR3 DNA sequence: TGTGCCAGCAGCTCTGGCAGGGGGTGGAACACTGAAGCTTTCTTT. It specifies CASSSGRGWNTEAFF.